This T cell receptor beta chain emerged from a study of Ad26.COV2.S vaccination and SARS-CoV-2 variants. Produced via immunoSEQ multiplex PCR; TCRdb's table is partial and in-frame only. Of about 410,000 clones listed, about 89% were seen once; the top ten hold about 2%. Specified treatment: 15 to 20 received Ad26.COV2.S at low or high dose, single or two shots; roughly five received placebo; per-sample allocation not given. Day 63 after the first injection of vaccine or placebo was the sampling time. Recruitment in Boston yielded a donor of adult age, 18-55 years. There are 15 residues in the CDR3. Germline lookup yields CDR1 SGDLS and CDR2 YYNGEE. The V end was cut by 0 bases, the J end by 0 bases, with 9 bases between.

The specimen was peripheral blood, collected in a trial of Ad26.COV2.S vaccine versus placebo. The source of this sequence is a person aged 18-60 years who received the Ad26.COV2.S COVID-19 vaccine or a placebo. The J gene is TRBJ1-1, the V gene TRBV9, with D perhaps TRBD1 (5 bases). This CDR3 is CASSVVGTMNTEAFF. The CDR3 DNA sequence: TGTGCCAGCAGCGTAGTAGGGACCATGAACACTGAAGCTTTCTTT.